Given below is one T cell receptor beta chain in context. Antigen unknown. Clones were sequenced by immunoSEQ multiplex PCR, and TCRdb holds only the in-frame ones, with some missing. Among approximately 35,000 clones listed, 90% were seen once. The data were obtained in a study of T cells in localized non-small cell lung cancer. Study-wide findings and caveats: Increased T cell density in blood showed an association with longer overall survival. When the top 100 tumor clones were examined, a median approximately 54 of them also appeared in the adjacent lung, which was paired and uninvolved.

This CDR3 is 13 amino acids long. The V end lost 5 bases, the J end lost 0 bases, and 8 bases lay between the germline ends. Germline-derived CDR1 and CDR2 are SQVTM and ANQGSEA. J is TRBJ1-5 and V is TRBV29-1, with a possible D match to TRBD1 (6 bases). The receptor was derived from a man between 40 and 70 years old with stage I lung adenocarcinoma. Sequenced material: peripheral blood, taken before any cancer treatment. The DNA of the CDR3 is TGCAGCGTTCAGGGGTATAGCAATCAGCCCCAGCATTTT. As protein: CSVQGYSNQPQHF.